This T cell receptor (beta chain) emerged from a study of regulatory T cells in long-lasting Graves disease. Time point of the sample: newly diagnosed GD, antithyroid drugs for less than 3 months. PBMCs provided the RNA from which the TCR library was made. The CDR3 runs 10 residues. V gave up 7 bases and J gave up 4 bases, with 3 bases separating them. CDR1 and CDR2 from the germline V gene are MDHEN and SYDVKM. This clonotype was detected many times. To make TCR beta libraries, researchers used iRepertoire HTBI primers and Arm-PCR of CDR3 regions. TCRdb redid the calling of the multiplex PCR reads with MiXCR, one entry per CDR3 protein. Of 200,000 to 300,000 distinct CDR3 sequences detected, 20% to 25% appear once; the ten largest clones hold about 15%.

Sequenced here: peripheral blood mononuclear cells (PBMCs), sampled at new diagnosis, from a patient treated with antithyroid drugs. This chain links TRBV28 with TRBJ2-3; D is unclear. The source is a female donor with Graves disease. The DNA for the CDR3 is TGTGCCAGCATGGCAGATACGCAGTATTTT. Protein: CASMADTQYF.